Listed below are T cell receptor beta chains from one sample, sequenced in a study of patients and donors after allogeneic stem cell transplantation. One entry per CDR3 protein, called by TCRdb with MiXCR from the RT-PCR reads. Of about 230,000 distinct CDR3 sequences listed, roughly 13% are singletons. Input material: blood, either unsorted or a sorted T cell fraction (not recorded which). The receptors shown here come from a human donor who was either an allogeneic HSCT recipient or a stem cell or donor lymphocyte infusion donor (not recorded which). It is not recorded whose cells these are; they may come from a transplant donor. Both conserved end residues are part of each CDR3. Each record gives: V gene, J gene, CDR3 length, CDR3 protein.

TRBV3-1,TRBJ1-5,15,CASSQGQGGNQPQHF
TRBV3-1,TRBJ2-7,13,CASSHPPECEQYF
TRBV12-3/TRBV12-4,TRBJ1-6,14,CASKTTGAYSPLHF
TRBV18,TRBJ2-7,14,CASSLQEGTYEQYF
TRBV5-1,TRBJ2-5,13,CASSGGTVETQYF
TRBV7-2,TRBJ1-5,14,CASSLGRVWQPQHF
TRBV5-1,TRBJ1-1,13,CASSFDVRGEAFF
TRBV25-1,TRBJ1-1,14,CASTVNRVGTEAFF
TRBV6-1,TRBJ2-2,17,CASSRIGLAGDTGELFF
TRBV13,TRBJ1-4,16,CASSFSHRGQAEKLFF
TRBV7-9,TRBJ2-1,14,CASSRTSDYNEQFF
TRBV2,TRBJ1-1,13,CASSGQGDTEAFF
TRBV11-3,TRBJ2-6,17,CASSLDRGFSGANVLTF
TRBV29-1,TRBJ2-3,14,CSAAGFWGTDTQYF
TRBV6-6,TRBJ1-5,13,CASSDRVGQPQHF
TRBV3-1,TRBJ2-7,15,CASSLGDAYYYEQYF
TRBV29-1,TRBJ1-1,13,CSVGISLNTEAFF
TRBV2,TRBJ2-1,15,CASRDTSGRAAEQFF
TRBV27,TRBJ2-7,14,CASKSRGLSYEQYF
TRBV11-2,TRBJ2-7,19,CASSFADRLAGGPGYEQYF
TRBV20-1,TRBJ2-1,16,CSASSGTSGGAYEQFF
TRBV5-1,TRBJ2-1,16,CASSSLTSGGQGEQFF
TRBV2,TRBJ2-2,16,CASSEGAPRVAGELFF
TRBV7-2,TRBJ2-7,14,CASSFTSGDYEQYF
TRBV20-1,TRBJ2-1,15,CSARDLTSRRNEQFF
TRBV4-1,TRBJ2-7,15,CASSQNRDSAYEQYF
TRBV13,TRBJ1-6,15,CASTPGHKYNSPLHF
TRBV27,TRBJ2-7,14,CASSSRPGTYEQYF
TRBV11-2,TRBJ2-5,14,CASSLVGGPETQYF
TRBV12-3/TRBV12-4,TRBJ1-1,12,CASSNRGSEAFF
TRBV5-1,TRBJ2-1,17,CASSLAPTSGRGNEQFF